The next 9 T cell receptor beta chains were all read from a single sample in a study of blood T cells in healthy people across ages. Using a J-beta primer mix together with a sample-barcoded 5' primer, a second PCR was run for roughly 7 to 12 cycles. TCRdb used MiXCR to reprocess the 5' RACE reads, holding one entry per CDR3 protein. This table holds over a million distinct CDR3 sequences, roughly 59% found once. Sequenced input: blood. The receptor set was obtained from a young man in good health.

This clonotype was recorded a few times. The chain employs TRBV25-1 and TRBJ1-2; D not resolved. The length of the CDR3 is 18 residues. V gave up 0 bases and J gave up 1 base, with 18 bases separating them. Per the germline V gene, CDR1 is MGHDK and CDR2 is SYGVNS. CDR3 nucleotides: TGTGCCAGCAGTGAATACCTTGACGAAGAGGCGGGTAACTATGGCTACACCTTC. Amino acids: CASSEYLDEEAGNYGYTF.

V and J are TRBV11-2 and TRBJ1-4; unclear D gene. V lost 2 bases and J lost 7, with 14 bases in between. This CDR3 has 15 amino acids. Germline CDR1 SGHAT, CDR2 FQNNGV. The CDR3 DNA is TGTGCCAGCAGCTTAAATCGGCCGGAGGGTGAAAAACTGTTTTTT. Its protein is CASSLNRPEGEKLFF.

The rearrangement uses TRBV6-1 and TRBJ1-1; D is unresolved. The CDR3 has 14 residues. V was clipped by 2 bases and J by 5 bases, with 12 bases between them. Germline V gene sequence: CDR1 MNHNS, CDR2 SASEGT. This CDR3 is CASSEQEGGTEAFF. The CDR3 nucleotides are TGTGCCAGCAGTGAACAAGAAGGAGGGACTGAAGCTTTCTTT.

This clonotype was seen only a few times. This sequence joins TRBV10-2 and TRBJ2-5; D not resolved. Germline V gene data show CDR1 as WSHSY and CDR2 as SAAADI. V shed 2 bases and J shed 10 bases, with 8 bases lying between them. This CDR3 has 11 residues. The CDR3 loop reads CASSEGWDQYF. CDR3 coding DNA: TGCGCCAGCAGTGAGGGGTGGGACCAGTACTTC.

J is TRBJ1-2 and V is TRBV5-1, with TRBD1 matching 7 bases. Trimming removed 4 bases from V and 8 bases from J; junction bases left unmatched: 11. Germline V lookup: CDR1 SGHRS, CDR2 YFSETQ. The CDR3 loop spans 14 amino acids. As DNA, the CDR3 is TGCGCCAGCAGCGGGGGGGACAGTTCGGGCGGCTACACCTTC. Residues: CASSGGDSSGGYTF.

This CDR3 is CASSPEGTTNEQFF. DNA of the CDR3: TGCGCCAGCAGCCCGGAAGGGACTACCAATGAGCAGTTCTTC. This chain joins TRBV4-1 and TRBJ2-1, with 7 bases that match TRBD2. The germline V gene has CDR1 MGHRA and CDR2 YSYEKL. The CDR3 is 14 amino acids. V lost 4 bases and J lost 6; bases outside the gene matches: 6.

The rearrangement uses TRBV5-1 and TRBJ2-1; 10 bases are a match to TRBD2. The CDR3 contains 15 residues. Trimming removed 0 bases from V and 5 bases from J; junction bases left unmatched: 2. Germline lookup yields CDR1 SGHRS and CDR2 YFSETQ. CDR3 in amino acids: CASSLASGSHNEQFF. The CDR3 DNA sequence: TGCGCCAGCAGCTTGGCTAGCGGGAGCCACAATGAGCAGTTCTTC.

V and J are TRBV2 and TRBJ2-7; unclear D gene. CDR1 is SNHLY, CDR2 FYNNEI, per germline. Trimming pared 4 bases from V and 3 bases from J, leaving 13 bases between. The CDR3 is 14 amino acids. Here the CDR3 DNA reads TGTGCCAGCAGTGTACTAAAGATCCACTACGAGCAGTACTTC. Protein: CASSVLKIHYEQYF.

The chain employs TRBV28 and TRBJ2-2; 9 bases match TRBD1. J lost 3 bases, V lost 4 bases, and 3 bases had no gene match. The germline V gene encodes CDR1 MDHEN and CDR2 SYDVKM. This CDR3 is 15 amino acids long. The CDR3 protein is CASSSGTGHTGELFF. The CDR3 DNA follows: TGTGCCAGCAGTTCAGGGACAGGGCACACCGGGGAGCTGTTTTTT.